What follows is one T cell receptor (beta chain) and its context. Repertoires were generated with immunoSEQ multiplex PCR, while TCRdb's copy carries only in-frame clones and drops some. This sample carries 100,000 or so clones, just over 90% of them seen once, and the ten largest clones take about 0.92%. This record belongs to a study of control samples from healthy donors and cancer patients. What was sequenced was blood. This clonotype was obtained from a woman aged 25 to 39 in good health.

Here the CDR3 reads CASSHQGTGYEQYF. The CDR3, as DNA: TGCGCCAGCAGCCACCAGGGGACGGGCTACGAGCAGTACTTC. The chain carries TRBV4-1 and TRBJ2-7; perhaps TRBD1 as D (6 bases). Trimming left V 3 bases short and J 3 bases short, with 12 bases between. From germline, CDR1 is MGHRA and CDR2 YSYEKL. CDR3 length equals 14 residues.